Listed below are T cell receptor beta chains from one sample, sequenced in a study of blood T cell repertoires in COVID-19. Profiled with immunoSEQ multiplex PCR; TCRdb holds only in-frame clones, not every one. The sample lists over 200,000 clones; approximately 81% were seen once. The sequenced material came from peripheral blood. The receptors originated from a woman older than 75 with active or convalescent COVID-19. The CDR3 runs from the conserved cysteine through the conserved F or W. A D gene is named only where the DNA matches it firmly. Part of the rows lack a size; the others show once, few, many or a class for expanded clones.

size	V	D	J	DNA	CDR3
.	TRBV9	.	TRBJ1-4	TGTGCCAGCAGCGTAGGAGGGTCGGGCCGGGGGAACGAAAAACTGTTTTTT	CASSVGGSGRGNEKLFF
.	TRBV6-1	TRBD1	TRBJ2-5	TGTGCCAGCAGTGACGGGACAGTAGACCAAGAGACCCAGTACTTC	CASSDGTVDQETQYF
.	TRBV2	TRBD1	TRBJ2-2	TGTGCCAGCAGTGAAGTTCGGACAGGGTCCGGGGAGCTGTTTTTT	CASSEVRTGSGELFF
.	TRBV7-2	.	TRBJ2-1	TGTGCCAGCAGCCTCATGGGGCGTCAGGTGCCTAGTGAGCAGTTCTTC	CASSLMGRQVPSEQFF
.	TRBV5-1	TRBD1	TRBJ1-2	TGCGCCAGCAGCGCGGGACAGGGGGGCTATGGCTACACCTTC	CASSAGQGGYGYTF
.	TRBV18	.	TRBJ2-1	TGTGCCAGCTCACTCGGAGCGGGTCTCAATGAGCAGTTCTTC	CASSLGAGLNEQFF
once	TRBV6-6	TRBD1	TRBJ1-4	TGTGCCAGCAGCCCCCGTAGACAGGGGACCGAAAAACTGTTTTTT	CASSPRRQGTEKLFF
.	TRBV6-5	.	TRBJ2-4	TGTGCCACCGAGCCCATAGCCAAAAACATTCAGTACTTC	CATEPIAKNIQYF
.	TRBV28	.	TRBJ2-2	TGTGCCAGCAGTTTACCCCGATCAGGCGGGATACACACCGGGGAGCTGTTTTTT	CASSLPRSGGIHTGELFF
.	TRBV5-1	.	TRBJ1-1	TGCGCCAGCAGCTCCCTCGGCGGCGATTCCACTGAAGCTTTCTTT	CASSSLGGDSTEAFF
once	TRBV9	.	TRBJ2-3	TGTGCCAGCAGGAGTGACACAGATACGCAGTATTTT	CASRSDTDTQYF
.	TRBV11-3	TRBD1	TRBJ2-7	TGTGCCAGCAGCGTAACCCCGGGACAGGGGCACTACGAGCAGTACTTC	CASSVTPGQGHYEQYF
.	TRBV28	TRBD1	TRBJ2-7	TGTGCCAGCAGAGCAGGGGGTATCTACGAGCAGTACTTC	CASRAGGIYEQYF
.	TRBV6-4	.	TRBJ2-3	TGTGCCAGCAGTGAACGGGGTTACACAGATACGCAGTATTTT	CASSERGYTDTQYF
.	TRBV11-3	TRBD1	TRBJ2-6	TGTGCCAGCAGCTTAGATACGTTCGGACAGGGCCGCTCTGGGGCCAACGTCCTGACTTTC	CASSLDTFGQGRSGANVLTF
.	TRBV18	TRBD1	TRBJ2-1	TGTGCCAGCTCACCACCAACGGGACAGGGAAACAATGAGCAGTTCTTC	CASSPPTGQGNNEQFF
.	TRBV11-3	.	TRBJ2-1	TGCGCCAGCAGCGAACAGAATGAGCAGTTCTTC	CASSEQNEQFF
.	TRBV18	.	TRBJ2-2	TGTGCCAGCTCAACCGGGACAAGGAACACCGGGGAGCTGTTTTTT	CASSTGTRNTGELFF
.	TRBV19	TRBD2	TRBJ2-5	TGTGCCAGTAGATTGATGGGGGGGGAGACCCAGTACTTC	CASRLMGGETQYF
once	TRBV7-3	.	TRBJ2-1	TGTGCCAGCAGCTTATGGCCCTTGCTACTCGGGCGGAGGGATGAGCAGTTCTTC	CASSLWPLLLGRRDEQFF
.	TRBV16	.	TRBJ1-2	TGTGCCAGCAGCCAATATGAGGCAGACTACTATGGCTACACCTTC	CASSQYEADYYGYTF
.	TRBV19	.	TRBJ1-6	TGTGCCAGTAGGGGACTCCAGGGTAAACATAATTCACCCCTCCACTTT	CASRGLQGKHNSPLHF
.	TRBV10-3	TRBD1	TRBJ1-5	TGTGCCATCAGTGAGGGGGACAGAAATTATCAGCCCCAGCATTTT	CAISEGDRNYQPQHF
few	TRBV7-2	.	TRBJ1-1	TGTGCCAGCAGCTTAGCCAGTCCTGGCATGAACACTGAAGCTTTCTTT	CASSLASPGMNTEAFF
.	TRBV3-1/TRBV3-2	TRBD2	TRBJ2-1	TGTGCCAGCAGCCATTCGGGACTAGAATACAATGAGCAGTTCTTC	CASSHSGLEYNEQFF
.	TRBV6-2/TRBV6-3	TRBD1	TRBJ1-2	TGTGCCAGCAGCTCCGGCGGGACAGGGGGCGCGTATGGCTACACCTTC	CASSSGGTGGAYGYTF
.	TRBV5-4	TRBD1	TRBJ1-5	TGTGCCAGCAGCCCCTTGGCGGGACAGGGGCATCAGCCCCAGCATTTT	CASSPLAGQGHQPQHF
few	TRBV9	.	TRBJ2-5	TGTGCCAGCAGCGTAGCGGGGTCCAAAGAGACCCAGTACTTC	CASSVAGSKETQYF
.	TRBV13	.	TRBJ2-5	TGTGCCAGCAGCCGGACAGCGGAAGAGACCCAGTACTTC	CASSRTAEETQYF
.	TRBV6-5	.	TRBJ2-7	TGTGCCAGCAACCGGGACATGGGCCCCTACGAGCAGTACTTC	CASNRDMGPYEQYF
.	TRBV5-1	TRBD1	TRBJ1-3	TGCGCCAGCAGCCTGGGGACAGGGGGGAACACCATATATTTT	CASSLGTGGNTIYF
.	TRBV19	TRBD2	TRBJ2-3	TGTGCCAGTAGTATACTAGCGGGAGGACTCACAGATACGCAGTATTTT	CASSILAGGLTDTQYF
.	TRBV11-2	.	TRBJ2-3	TGTGCCAGCAGCCGTCGGGGTAGCGGTTTCACAGATACGCAGTATTTT	CASSRRGSGFTDTQYF
.	TRBV18	TRBD1	TRBJ2-7	TGTGCCAGCTCACTAGGACAGGGCTACGAGCAGTACTTC	CASSLGQGYEQYF
.	TRBV5-1	TRBD1	TRBJ2-5	TGCGCCAGCAGCCCCTCAGGGACAGGGGGGCCAGAGACCCAGTACTTC	CASSPSGTGGPETQYF
.	TRBV13	.	TRBJ2-7	TGTGCCAGCAGTTCAGGGGTCGAGCAGTACTTC	CASSSGVEQYF
.	TRBV7-3	.	TRBJ1-1	TGTGCCAGCAGCACCCAGGGTGGGACTGAAGCTTTCTTT	CASSTQGGTEAFF
.	TRBV18	.	TRBJ2-7	TGTGCCAGCTCACAACAGGTGGAGTCCTACGAGCAGTACTTC	CASSQQVESYEQYF